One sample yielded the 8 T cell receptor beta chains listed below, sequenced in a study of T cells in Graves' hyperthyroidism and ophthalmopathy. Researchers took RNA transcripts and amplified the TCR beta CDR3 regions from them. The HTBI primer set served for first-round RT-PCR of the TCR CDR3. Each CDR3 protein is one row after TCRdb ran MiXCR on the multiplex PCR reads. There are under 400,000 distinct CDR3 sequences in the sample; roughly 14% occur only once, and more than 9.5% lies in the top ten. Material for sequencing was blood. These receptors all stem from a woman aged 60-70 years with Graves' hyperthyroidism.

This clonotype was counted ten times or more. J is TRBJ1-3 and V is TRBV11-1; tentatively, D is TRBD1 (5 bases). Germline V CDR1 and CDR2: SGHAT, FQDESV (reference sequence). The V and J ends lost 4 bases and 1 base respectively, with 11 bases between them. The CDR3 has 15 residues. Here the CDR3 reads CASSSGTASGNTIYF. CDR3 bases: TGTGCCAGCAGCTCCGGGACGGCATCTGGAAACACCATATATTTT. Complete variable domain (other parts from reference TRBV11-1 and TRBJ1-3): EAEVAQSPRYKITEKSQAVAFWCDPISGHATLYWYRQILGQGPELLVQFQDESVVDDSQLPKDRFSAERLKGVDSTLKIQPAELGDSAMYLCASSSGTASGNTIYFGEGSWLTVV.

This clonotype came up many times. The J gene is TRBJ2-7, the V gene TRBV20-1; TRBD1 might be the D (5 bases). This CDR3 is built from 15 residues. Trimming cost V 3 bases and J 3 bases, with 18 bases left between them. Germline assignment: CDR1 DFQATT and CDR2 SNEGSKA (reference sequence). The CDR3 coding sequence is TGCAGTGCTAGGGACAACGTGGCCCTGGGCTACGAGCAGTACTTC. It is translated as CSARDNVALGYEQYF.

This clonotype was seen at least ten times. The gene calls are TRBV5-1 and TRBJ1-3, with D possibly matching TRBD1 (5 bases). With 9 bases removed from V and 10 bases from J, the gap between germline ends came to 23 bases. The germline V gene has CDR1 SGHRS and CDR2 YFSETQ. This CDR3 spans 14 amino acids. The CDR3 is CATSSGDPKGTIYF. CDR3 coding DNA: TGCGCCACGTCCTCCGGGGACCCCAAAGGGACCATATATTTT.

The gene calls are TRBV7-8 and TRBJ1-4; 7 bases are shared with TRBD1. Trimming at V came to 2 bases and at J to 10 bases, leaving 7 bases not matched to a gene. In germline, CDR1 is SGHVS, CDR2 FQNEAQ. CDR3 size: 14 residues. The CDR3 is CASSLRGRVGKLFF. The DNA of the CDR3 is TGTGCCAGCAGCTTAAGGGGGCGCGTAGGAAAACTGTTTTTT. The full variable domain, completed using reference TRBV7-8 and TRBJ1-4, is GAGVSQSPRYKVAKRGQDVALRCDPISGHVSLFWYQQALGQGPEFLTYFQNEAQLDKSGLPSDRFFAERPEGSVSTLKIQRTQQEDSAVYLCASSLRGRVGKLFFGSGTQLSVL.

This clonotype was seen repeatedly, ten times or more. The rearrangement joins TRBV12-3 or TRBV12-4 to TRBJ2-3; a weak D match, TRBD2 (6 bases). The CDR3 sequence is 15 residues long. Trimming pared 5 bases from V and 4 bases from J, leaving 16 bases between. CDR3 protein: CASSLTGLQSDTQYF. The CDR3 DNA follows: TGTGCCAGCAGTCTGACGGGACTTCAGTCAGATACGCAGTATTTT.

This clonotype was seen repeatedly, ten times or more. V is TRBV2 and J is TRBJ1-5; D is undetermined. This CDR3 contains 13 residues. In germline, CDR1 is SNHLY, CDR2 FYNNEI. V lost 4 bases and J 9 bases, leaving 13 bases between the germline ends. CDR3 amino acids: CASSVVPEGPQHF. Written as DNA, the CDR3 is TGTGCCAGCAGTGTGGTCCCCGAGGGGCCCCAGCATTTT.

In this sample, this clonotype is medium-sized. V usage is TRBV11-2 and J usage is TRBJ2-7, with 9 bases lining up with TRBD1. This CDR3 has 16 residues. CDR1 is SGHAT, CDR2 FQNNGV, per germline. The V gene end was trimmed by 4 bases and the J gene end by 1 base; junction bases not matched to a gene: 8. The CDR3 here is CASSSRTGTGSYEQYF. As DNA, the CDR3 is TGTGCCAGCAGCTCGCGAACCGGGACAGGGTCCTACGAGCAGTACTTC.

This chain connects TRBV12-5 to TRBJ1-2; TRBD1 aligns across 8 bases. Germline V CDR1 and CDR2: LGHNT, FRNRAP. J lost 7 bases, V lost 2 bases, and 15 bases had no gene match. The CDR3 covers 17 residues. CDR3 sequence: CASGLSPSAGGLAGYTF. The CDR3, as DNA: TGTGCTAGTGGTTTGTCCCCCAGTGCAGGGGGCCTCGCTGGCTACACCTTC.